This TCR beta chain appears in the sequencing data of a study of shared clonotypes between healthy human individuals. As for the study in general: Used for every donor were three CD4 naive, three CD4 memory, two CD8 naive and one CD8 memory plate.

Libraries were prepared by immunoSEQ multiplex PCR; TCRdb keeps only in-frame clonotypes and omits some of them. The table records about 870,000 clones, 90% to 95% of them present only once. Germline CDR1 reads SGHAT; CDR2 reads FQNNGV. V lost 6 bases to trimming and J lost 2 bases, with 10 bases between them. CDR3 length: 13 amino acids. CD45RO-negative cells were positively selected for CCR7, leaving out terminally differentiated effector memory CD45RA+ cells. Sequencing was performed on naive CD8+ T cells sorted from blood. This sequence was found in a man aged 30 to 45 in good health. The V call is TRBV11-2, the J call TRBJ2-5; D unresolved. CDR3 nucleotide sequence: TGTGCCAGCAGTGTGACTCCACAAGAGACCCAGTACTTC. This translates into CASSVTPQETQYF.